The next 10 T cell receptor beta chains were all read from a single sample in a study of cytomegalovirus exposure and HLA in healthy donors. PCR primers comprised 60 Vbeta and 13 Jbeta primers. Sequenced by immunoSEQ multiplex PCR; TCRdb stores in-frame clones only, minus some. The table has around 150,000 clones, around 77% seen once. Sequences were obtained from PBMCs. These receptors all come from a man aged 30 to 45 in good health and CMV-seropositive.

CDR3 protein: CASSIDPRNTEAFF. The DNA of the CDR3 is TGTGCCAGTAGTATAGATCCGAGGAACACTGAAGCTTTCTTT. The V and J genes are TRBV19 and TRBJ1-1, with D hard to call. The CDR3 length is 14 residues. Trimming cost V 0 bases and J 1 base, with 6 bases left between them. Per germline, CDR1 LNHDA and CDR2 SQIVND (reference sequence).

Only a few counts were recorded for this clone. The chain carries TRBV7-6 and TRBJ2-3; D ambiguous. This CDR3 is built from 14 residues. CDR1 and CDR2 (germline): SGHVS, FNYEAQ. V was trimmed by 8 bases and J by 0 bases, leaving 12 bases between them. The CDR3 reads CASRQATSTDTQYF. CDR3 nucleotides: TGTGCCAGCCGGCAGGCCACTAGCACAGATACGCAGTATTTT.

V and J are TRBV11-3 and TRBJ2-3, with D maybe TRBD2 (6 bases). This CDR3 is built from 15 residues. Trimming left V 1 base short and J 1 base short, with 9 bases between. The germline CDR1 and CDR2 sequences are SGHNT and YENEEA. The CDR3 loop is CASSLVGGGTDTQYF. The CDR3, as DNA: TGTGCCAGCAGCTTAGTGGGGGGAGGCACAGATACGCAGTATTTT.

The V and J genes are TRBV6-1 and TRBJ1-5, with D tentatively TRBD1 (5 bases). Deletions cut 2 bases from V and 6 bases from J, with 8 bases between. CDR1 is MNHNS, CDR2 SASEGT, per germline. The CDR3 consists of 13 residues. The CDR3 nucleotides read TGTGCCAGCAGTGAAAGGGGAGGTCAGCCCCAGCATTTT. As protein: CASSERGGQPQHF.

The chain employs TRBV27 and TRBJ2-3; 13 nucleotides line up with TRBD2. The junction had 7 bases not matched to a gene; V was cut back by 5 bases and J by 5 bases. Germline V CDR1 and CDR2: MNHEY, SMNVEV (reference sequence). CDR3 length equals 16 residues. In DNA, the CDR3 is TGTGCCAGCAGTCCCCAAAGACTAGCGGGGGGAGATACGCAGTATTTT. It specifies CASSPQRLAGGDTQYF.

This chain joins TRBV5-1 and TRBJ1-1; D is unclear. The CDR3 spans 14 residues. Germline CDR1 SGHRS, CDR2 YFSETQ. V was clipped by 1 base and J by 0 bases, with 7 bases between them. The CDR3 loop reads CASSLSQMNTEAFF. DNA of the CDR3: TGCGCCAGCAGCTTGTCGCAGATGAACACTGAAGCTTTCTTT.

This clone was seen only a few times. The rearrangement links TRBV20-1 to TRBJ2-7; D remains unclear. V was cut by 3 bases and J by 6 bases, with 9 bases left in between. The CDR3 totals 11 residues. Per germline, CDR1 DFQATT and CDR2 SNEGSKA (reference sequence). For the CDR3, the DNA is TGCAGTGCTAGGAGGCAGTCCGAGCAGTACTTC. Translation: CSARRQSEQYF.

V usage is TRBV5-1 and J usage is TRBJ1-2, with D tentatively TRBD1 (5 bases). Germline CDR1 reads SGHRS; CDR2 reads YFSETQ. Trimming took 5 bases from V and 3 from J, leaving 11 bases between them. The CDR3 covers 13 residues. Here the CDR3 reads CASSFDSYYGYTF. The CDR3 DNA is TGCGCCAGCAGTTTCGACAGTTACTATGGCTACACCTTC.

This rearrangement joins TRBV6-4 to TRBJ1-2, with TRBD1 matching 9 bases. The germline V gene has CDR1 MRHNA and CDR2 SNTAGT. With 5 bases clipped from V and 0 bases from J, the junction kept 4 bases outside the gene matches. This CDR3 is 15 amino acids long. The CDR3: CASSPGTGPNYGYTF. DNA for the CDR3: TGTGCCAGCAGTCCCGGGACAGGGCCTAACTATGGCTACACCTTC.

The V gene is TRBV15, the J gene TRBJ2-5; 8 nucleotides align to TRBD1. This CDR3 spans 13 amino acids. V dropped 4 bases and J dropped 11; count of bases not matched to a gene: 9. Per the germline V gene, CDR1 is LNHNV and CDR2 is YYDKDF (reference sequence). The CDR3 bases are TGTGCCACCAGCACATCAATACAGGGGGGACAGTACTTC. As protein: CATSTSIQGGQYF.